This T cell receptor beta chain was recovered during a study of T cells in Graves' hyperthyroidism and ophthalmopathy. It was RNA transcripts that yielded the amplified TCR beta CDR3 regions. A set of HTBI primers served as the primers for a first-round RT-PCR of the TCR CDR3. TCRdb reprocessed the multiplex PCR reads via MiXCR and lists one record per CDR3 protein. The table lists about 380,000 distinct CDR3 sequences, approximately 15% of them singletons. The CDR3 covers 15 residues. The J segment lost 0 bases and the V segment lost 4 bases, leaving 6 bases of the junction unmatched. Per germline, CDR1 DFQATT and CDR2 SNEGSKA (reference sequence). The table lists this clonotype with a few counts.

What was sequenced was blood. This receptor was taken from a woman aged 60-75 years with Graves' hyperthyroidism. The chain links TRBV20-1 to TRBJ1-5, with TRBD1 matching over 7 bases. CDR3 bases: TGCAGTGCTAAACGGGACAGATATAGCAATCAGCCCCAGCATTTT. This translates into CSAKRDRYSNQPQHF.